The clone carrying this T cell receptor (beta chain) was seen repeatedly, ten times or more. These data originate in a study of regulatory T cells in long-lasting Graves disease. Study in general: Those Graves' patients who were newly diagnosed had been on antithyroid drugs under 3 months.

The germline V gene has CDR1 MDHEN and CDR2 SYDVKM. V dropped 4 bases and J dropped 7 bases, with 16 bases sitting between them. This CDR3 region has 15 residues. Time point meaning: newly diagnosed GD, antithyroid drugs for less than 3 months. Extracted PBMC RNA gave rise to the TCR library. Arm-PCR of CDR3 regions and iRepertoire HTBI primers were the basis on which TCR beta libraries were built. TCRdb fed the multiplex PCR reads into MiXCR, producing one record per CDR3 protein. The profile shows a few hundred thousand distinct CDR3 sequences, about 15% of them singletons. These data also formed part of another study, on T cells in Graves' hyperthyroidism and ophthalmopathy.

The V and J genes are TRBV28 and TRBJ2-2; D is possibly TRBD1 (6 bases). Sequenced material: peripheral blood mononuclear cells (PBMCs), taken at new diagnosis, from a patient treated with antithyroid drugs. The sequence came from a woman aged 40 to 50 with Graves disease. The DNA of the CDR3 is TGTGCCAGCAGTTCCACAGGGTATATCAACGGGGAGCTGTTTTTT. Its protein product is CASSSTGYINGELFF. Full variable domain (remainder filled in from reference TRBV28 and TRBJ2-2): DVKVTQSSRYLVKRTGEKVFLECVQDMDHENMFWYRQDPGLGLRLIYFSYDVKMKEKGDIPEGYSVSREKKERFSLILESASTNQTSMYLCASSSTGYINGELFFGEGSRLTVL.